These 21 T cell receptor beta chains share one sample of origin, sequenced in a study of blood T cell repertoires in COVID-19. Some clones are missing from TCRdb's copy, which holds only in-frame ones; the method was immunoSEQ multiplex PCR. The sample shows roughly 300,000 clones, approximately 89% of them seen only once. The sequenced material came from peripheral blood. The receptors were gathered from a woman under 40 with COVID-19, enrolled during active disease.

The genes are TRBV4-1 and TRBJ1-1; TRBD1 matches 7 bases. CDR3 length: 17 amino acids. The V gene's germline CDR1 is MGHRA and CDR2 YSYEKL. V trimming: 2 bases; J trimming: 2 bases; junction bases outside the gene matches: 11. The CDR3 protein is CASSQLPGQHKNTEAFF. As DNA, the CDR3 is TGCGCCAGCAGCCAATTACCGGGACAGCATAAAAACACTGAAGCTTTCTTT.

The chain is built from TRBV7-9 and TRBJ1-1; D is undetermined. Germline CDR1 reads SEHNR; CDR2 reads FQNEAQ (reference sequence). V gave up 2 bases and J gave up 0 bases, with 7 bases separating them. The CDR3 is 14 residues long. CDR3 sequence reads: CASSLTAVNTEAFF. In DNA form, the CDR3 reads TGTGCCAGCAGCTTAACCGCAGTGAACACTGAAGCTTTCTTT.

The V and J genes are TRBV30 and TRBJ1-6, with D possibly TRBD1 on 5 matching bases. V lost 2 bases and J 8 bases, leaving 16 bases between the germline ends. CDR1 GTSNPN and CDR2 SVGIG come from the germline V gene (reference sequence). The CDR3 spans 15 residues. CDR3 amino acids: CAWSPREGIYSPLHF. In nucleotides, the CDR3 is TGTGCCTGGAGTCCCCGGGAGGGGATTTATTCACCCCTCCACTTT.

Comment on this clone: One end of the junction does not line up with germline, which may come from a read error. V usage is TRBV6-1 and J usage is TRBJ1-5; TRBD1 might be the D (5 bases). From germline, CDR1 is MNHNS and CDR2 SASEGT. The CDR3 is made up of 14 amino acids. The CDR3, as DNA: TGTGCCAGCAGTGAACAACCCACAGGCCCGGGTTTGGATTTT. Translating gives CASSEQPTGPGLDF.

V gene TRBV6-5 combines with J gene TRBJ1-1, with no clear D. The length of the CDR3 is 14 residues. CDR1 MNHEY and CDR2 SVGAGI come from the germline V gene. V was trimmed by 6 bases and J by 5 bases, leaving 16 bases between them. This CDR3 reads CASSPEKAHTEAFF. CDR3 bases: TGTGCCAGCAGCCCCGAGAAAGCCCATACTGAAGCTTTCTTT.

The genes are TRBV5-1 and TRBJ2-4; possibly TRBD1 for D (6 bases). The germline V gene has CDR1 SGHRS and CDR2 YFSETQ. CDR3 length equals 16 residues. The V end lost 6 bases, the J end lost 5 bases, and 21 bases lay between the germline ends. This CDR3 reads CASTHSLGRGQNIQYF. The CDR3 nucleotides read TGCGCCAGCACTCATTCCCTTGGCAGGGGCCAAAACATTCAGTACTTC.

Only one count was recorded for this clone. V usage is TRBV6-1 and J usage is TRBJ1-6, with 7 bases identical to TRBD1. Trimming at V came to 3 bases and at J to 5 bases, leaving 10 bases not matched to a gene. CDR3 size: 17 residues. Germline assignment: CDR1 MNHNS and CDR2 SASEGT. CDR3 sequence reads: CASSDPAGGAHNSPLHF. CDR3 DNA: TGTGCCAGCAGTGACCCGGCAGGGGGTGCCCATAATTCACCCCTCCACTTT.

This chain uses TRBV19 with TRBJ1-1, with D unresolved. This CDR3 has 18 amino acids. V lost 0 bases and J 1 base, leaving 18 bases between the germline ends. Germline CDR1 reads LNHDA; CDR2 reads SQIVND (reference sequence). This chain's CDR3 is CASSIDAVGAGKNTEAFF. CDR3 bases: TGTGCCAGTAGTATAGATGCGGTTGGAGCGGGAAAGAACACTGAAGCTTTCTTT.

V is TRBV3-1 (or the pseudogene TRBV3-2) and J is TRBJ1-1; D not resolved. V was shortened by 5 bases and J by 1 base, with 14 bases between the two germline ends. This CDR3 has 15 amino acids. Germline V gene lookup returns CDR1 LGHDT and CDR2 YNNKEL (reference sequence). CDR3 sequence (DNA): TGTGCCAGCAGCGACCCGGGAAGGAAGAACACTGAAGCTTTCTTT. Encoded protein: CASSDPGRKNTEAFF.

CDR3 loop: CASSFSGPSSGNTIYF. The CDR3 region has the DNA TGTGCCAGCAGCTTTAGCGGGCCCTCCTCTGGAAACACCATATATTTT. This chain uses TRBV7-9 with TRBJ1-3; no definite D call. Germline V gene lookup returns CDR1 SEHNR and CDR2 FQNEAQ (reference sequence). Trimming took 3 bases from V and 0 from J, leaving 12 bases between them. This CDR3 contains 16 residues.

The chain is built from TRBV6-5 and TRBJ1-4, with D perhaps matching TRBD1 (5 bases). The CDR3 consists of 15 residues. CDR1 is MNHEY and CDR2 is SVGAGI in the germline V gene. V shed 6 bases and J shed 0 bases, with 11 bases lying between them. This chain's CDR3 is CASSRGGATNEKLFF. The CDR3 region has the DNA TGTGCCAGCAGCCGGGGGGGTGCAACTAATGAAAAACTGTTTTTT.

The V call is TRBV7-2, the J call TRBJ1-2, with 8 bases that match TRBD1. The germline gives CDR1 SGHTA, CDR2 FQGNSA. The CDR3 is made up of 16 amino acids. Losses at the gene ends were 0 bases for V and 8 bases for J; bases not matched to a gene: 11. The CDR3 nucleotides are TGTGCCAGCAGCTTAGCCCGCCGGTCGGGACAGGAAGGCTACACCTTC. It translates to CASSLARRSGQEGYTF.

This chain links TRBV24-1 with TRBJ1-2; the D is unclear. The CDR3 spans 13 residues. The V end was cut by 2 bases, the J end by 13 bases, with 16 bases between. The V gene's germline CDR1 is KGHDR and CDR2 SFDVKD. Here the CDR3 reads CATSDSRQRSSTF. The CDR3 DNA reads TGTGCCACCAGTGATTCTAGGCAAAGGTCCAGCACCTTC.

The chain couples TRBV6-1 to TRBJ1-1; 8 bases align to TRBD1. Trimming cost V 0 bases and J 3 bases; bases outside gene matches: 3. CDR1 and CDR2 from the germline V gene are MNHNS and SASEGT. This CDR3 comprises 15 residues. The CDR3 loop is CASSEAEDRDTEAFF. Written as DNA, the CDR3 is TGTGCCAGCAGTGAAGCCGAGGACAGGGACACTGAAGCTTTCTTT.

This clone showed up just once. The chain combines TRBV7-9 with TRBJ2-2; the match to TRBD1 covers 9 bases. This CDR3 has 16 residues. The ends lost 7 bases at V and 4 bases at J; junction bases unmatched: 10. Germline CDR1 SEHNR, CDR2 FQNEAQ (reference sequence). The CDR3 is CASIPGTGKFTGELFF. For the CDR3, the DNA is TGTGCCAGCATCCCCGGGACAGGGAAGTTCACCGGGGAGCTGTTTTTT.

The V gene is TRBV7-9, the J gene TRBJ1-5, with TRBD1 as a possible D gene (5 bases). The CDR3 is 14 amino acids. In germline, CDR1 is SEHNR, CDR2 FQNEAQ (reference sequence). V was shortened by 4 bases and J by 3 bases, with 10 bases between the two germline ends. CDR3 residues: CASSSDKHNQPQHF. CDR3 in DNA: TGTGCCAGCAGCTCGGACAAGCACAATCAGCCCCAGCATTTT.

This clone was found a few times. This rearrangement joins TRBV6-5 to TRBJ2-5, with 7 bases identical to TRBD1. The junction had 12 bases not matched to a gene; V was cut back by 6 bases and J by 11 bases. The germline V gene encodes CDR1 MNHEY and CDR2 SVGAGI. The CDR3 has 13 amino acids. The CDR3 is CASSGQDRRKQYF. The CDR3 region has the DNA TGTGCCAGCAGCGGACAGGACAGGAGAAAGCAGTACTTC.

The chain employs TRBV2 and TRBJ2-1; maybe TRBD2 (5 bases). The CDR3 has 15 residues. With 3 bases removed from V and 10 bases from J, the gap between germline ends came to 19 bases. Germline V gene data show CDR1 as SNHLY and CDR2 as FYNNEI. Here the CDR3 DNA reads TGTGCCAGCAGTGAGAGGCGGACTCGTGCTGTCGAGCAGTTCTTC. Its protein product is CASSERRTRAVEQFF.

V usage is TRBV6-1 and J usage is TRBJ1-6; D remains ambiguous. The length of the CDR3 is 16 residues. Germline CDR1 and CDR2: MNHNS and SASEGT. The V gene lost 4 bases and the J gene lost 0 bases, with 10 bases spanning the gap. CDR3 sequence: CASSVSTSSYNSPLHF. The CDR3 DNA sequence: TGTGCCAGCAGTGTATCCACGAGCTCCTATAATTCACCCCTCCACTTT.

The chain links TRBV4-1 to TRBJ1-5; TRBD1 matches 8 bases. This CDR3 is built from 16 residues. Germline V gene sequence: CDR1 MGHRA, CDR2 YSYEKL. V trimming: 2 bases; J trimming: 4 bases; junction bases outside the gene matches: 7. The CDR3 loop is CASSQFLDRVNQPQHF. CDR3 nucleotides: TGCGCCAGCAGCCAATTCTTGGACAGGGTTAATCAGCCCCAGCATTTT.

V usage is TRBV18 and J usage is TRBJ1-1; a possible D gene is TRBD1 (6 bases). Germline lookup yields CDR1 KGHSH and CDR2 LQKENI. The CDR3 extends over 14 amino acids. Trimming removed 3 bases from V and 6 bases from J, with 14 bases in between. CDR3 coding DNA: TGTGCCAGCTCACCCTTGGAACAGGGCGCTGAAGCTTTCTTT. It yields the protein CASSPLEQGAEAFF.